This T cell receptor beta chain appears in the sequencing data of a study of somatic mutations in cytotoxic T cells in rheumatoid arthritis. Regarding the study as a whole: Clonality of CD8+ cells rose with age in rheumatoid arthritis patients but not healthy controls. Of about 62 patients, roughly 8 had a largest CD8+ clone that exceeded 20% of CD8+ cells.

The assay was immunoSEQ multiplex PCR, and TCRdb's table has in-frame clones only and misses some. The sample gives under 15,000 clones, 80% to 85% of which show up once; 13% to 15% is in the top ten. CDR1 and CDR2 (germline): MNHEY, SMNVEV (reference sequence). V gave up 4 bases and J gave up 2 bases; unmatched junction bases: 8. CDR3 length: 16 amino acids. As regards this clone: Its antigen is as yet unknown.

Sequencing used CD8+ T cells sorted from blood. This chain connects TRBV27 to TRBJ2-7; 10 bases are shared with TRBD2. This TCR derives from a woman between 55 and 75 years old in good health. The CDR3 DNA is TGTGCCAGCAGTTCCCTGGGGAGCGGGGGGGCCTACGAGCAGTACGTC. This translates into CASSSLGSGGAYEQYV.